The clone carrying this TCR beta chain came up a few times. The limits of the CDR3 on the DNA are not certain, so only TCRdb's listed CDR3 is given. Gene names refer to mouse genes. The data stem from a study of CD8+ T cells in alopecia areata. Across the whole study: Donor skin was harvested from 6-12-month-old C3H/HeJ mice with spontaneous alopecia and grafted onto roughly 7-10-week-old female C3H/HeJ recipients.

Germline V gene data show CDR1 as KGHTA and CDR2 as FQNQQP. The CDR3 contains 18 residues when both ends are counted. Extracted from the samples, RNA was reverse transcribed into cDNA to serve as the sequencing template. TCRdb keeps only in-frame clones here, not all; method: immunoSEQ multiplex PCR. This sample comprises roughly 120,000 clones, none seen once only. V usage is TRBV23 and J usage is TRBJ2-1; the DNA was not used to check the table's D call, TRBD1. The receptor was derived from a C3H/HeJ mouse with alopecia areata. These mice share the MHC haplotype H2-k. Sequenced input: lesional skin. The CDR3 sequence is CAPAVKTGTGLNYAEQFF.